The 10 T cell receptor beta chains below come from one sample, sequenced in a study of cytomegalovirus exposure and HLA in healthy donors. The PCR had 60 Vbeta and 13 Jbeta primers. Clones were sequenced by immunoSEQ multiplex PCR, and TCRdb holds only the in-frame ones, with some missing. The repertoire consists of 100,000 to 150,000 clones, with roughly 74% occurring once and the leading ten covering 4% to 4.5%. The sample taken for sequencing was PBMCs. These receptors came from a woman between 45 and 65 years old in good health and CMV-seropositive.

The CDR3 protein is CAINSDRGSHEQYF. The CDR3 nucleotides read TGTGCCATCAACTCGGACAGGGGGTCACACGAGCAGTACTTC. V usage is TRBV10-3 and J usage is TRBJ2-7; 10 bases agree with TRBD1. Germline V lookup: CDR1 ENHRY, CDR2 SYGVKD. CDR3 length: 14 residues. After removal of 7 bases from V and 5 bases from J, the junction contained 8 bases not matched to a gene.

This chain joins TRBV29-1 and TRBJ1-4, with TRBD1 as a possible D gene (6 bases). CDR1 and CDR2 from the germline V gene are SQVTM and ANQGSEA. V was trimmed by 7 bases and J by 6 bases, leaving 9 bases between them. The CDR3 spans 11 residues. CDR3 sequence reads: CSGGHDEKLFF. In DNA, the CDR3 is TGCAGCGGGGGACATGATGAAAAACTGTTTTTT.

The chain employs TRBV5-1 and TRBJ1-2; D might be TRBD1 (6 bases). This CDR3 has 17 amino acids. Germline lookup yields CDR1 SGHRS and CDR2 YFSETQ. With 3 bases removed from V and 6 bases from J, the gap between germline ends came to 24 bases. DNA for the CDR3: TGCGCCAGCAGCTCGTATCTACAGGGACGGCGGGGGCATGGCTACACCTTC. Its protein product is CASSSYLQGRRGHGYTF.

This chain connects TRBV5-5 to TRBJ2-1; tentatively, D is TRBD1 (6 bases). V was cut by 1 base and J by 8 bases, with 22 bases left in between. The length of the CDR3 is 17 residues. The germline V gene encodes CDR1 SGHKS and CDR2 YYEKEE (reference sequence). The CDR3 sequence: CASSLSMGRTGQDEQFF. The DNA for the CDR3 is TGTGCCAGCAGCTTGTCAATGGGTCGAACAGGGCAGGATGAGCAGTTCTTC.

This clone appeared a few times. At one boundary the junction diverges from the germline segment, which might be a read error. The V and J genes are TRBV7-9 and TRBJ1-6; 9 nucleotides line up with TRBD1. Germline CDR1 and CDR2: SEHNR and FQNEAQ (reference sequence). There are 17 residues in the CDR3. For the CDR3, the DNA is TGTTCCAGCAGCTCCCACGAAACAGGGGGCGCGAGATCACCCCTCCACTTT. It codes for CSSSSHETGGARSPLHF.

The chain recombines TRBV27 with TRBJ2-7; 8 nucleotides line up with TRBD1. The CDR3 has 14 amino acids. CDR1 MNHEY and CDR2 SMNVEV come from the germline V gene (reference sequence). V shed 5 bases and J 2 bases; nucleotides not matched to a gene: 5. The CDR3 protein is CASSGQGRTYEQYF. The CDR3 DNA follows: TGTGCCAGCAGTGGACAGGGTCGAACCTACGAGCAGTACTTC.

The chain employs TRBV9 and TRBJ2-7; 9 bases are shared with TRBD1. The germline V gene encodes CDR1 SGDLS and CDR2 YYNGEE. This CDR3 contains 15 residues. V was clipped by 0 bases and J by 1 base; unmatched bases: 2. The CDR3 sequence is CASSVEQGASYEQYF. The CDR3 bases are TGTGCCAGCAGCGTAGAACAGGGGGCTTCCTACGAGCAGTACTTC.

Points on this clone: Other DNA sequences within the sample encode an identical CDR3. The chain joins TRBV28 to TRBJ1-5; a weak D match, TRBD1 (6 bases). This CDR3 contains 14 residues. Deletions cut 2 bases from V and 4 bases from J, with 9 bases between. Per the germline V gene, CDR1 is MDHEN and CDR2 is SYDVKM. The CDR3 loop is CASSLGQGNQPQHF. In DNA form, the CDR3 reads TGTGCCAGCAGTTTAGGGCAGGGGAATCAGCCCCAGCATTTT.

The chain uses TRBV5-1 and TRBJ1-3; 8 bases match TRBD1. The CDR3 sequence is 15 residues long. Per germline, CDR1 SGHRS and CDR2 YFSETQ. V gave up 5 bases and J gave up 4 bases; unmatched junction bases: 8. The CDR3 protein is CASSTGGSYGNTIYF. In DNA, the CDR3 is TGCGCCAGCAGTACAGGGGGATCATACGGAAACACCATATATTTT. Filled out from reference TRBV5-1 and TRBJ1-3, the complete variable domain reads KAGVTQTPRYLIKTRGQQVTLSCSPISGHRSVSWYQQTPGQGLQFLFEYFSETQRNKGNFPGRFSGRQFSNSRSEMNVSTLELGDSALYLCASSTGGSYGNTIYFGEGSWLTVV.

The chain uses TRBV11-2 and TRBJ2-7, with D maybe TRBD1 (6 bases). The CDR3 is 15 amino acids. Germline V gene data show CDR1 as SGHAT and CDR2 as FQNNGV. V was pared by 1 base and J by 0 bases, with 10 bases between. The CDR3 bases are TGTGCCAGCAGCTTAGGGGACACCGGCTCCTACGAGCAGTACTTC. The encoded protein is CASSLGDTGSYEQYF.